A selection of T cell receptor beta chains follows, all from one sample in a study of T cells in Graves' hyperthyroidism and ophthalmopathy. TCRdb reprocessed the multiplex PCR reads with MiXCR, giving one entry per CDR3 protein. The sample includes roughly 700,000 distinct CDR3 sequences, about 15% of them seen just once. Material: blood. These receptors all come from a woman under 30 with Graves' hyperthyroidism. CDR3s include the opening cysteine and the closing phenylalanine or tryptophan. The order of the fields is V gene, clone size, D gene, J gene, CDR3 DNA, CDR3 protein. D genes are given only for firm matches. Size is stated for part of the rows, as once, few or many counts, or as a class when the clone is expanded.

TRBV4-1	NA	TRBD2	TRBJ2-1	TGCGCCAGCAGCCAAGTCGAGGGAGGGGCCTACAATGAGCAGTTCTTC	CASSQVEGGAYNEQFF
TRBV30	many	NA	TRBJ1-2	TGTGCCTGGAGCGGGGAGGCCGCCCCCTATGGCTACACCTTC	CAWSGEAAPYGYTF
TRBV29-1	few	NA	TRBJ1-4	TGCAGCGTTTCCCCAGCCGGGGGGCGCGGTGAAAAACTGTTTTTT	CSVSPAGGRGEKLFF
TRBV29-1	few	TRBD1	TRBJ2-1	TGCAGCGCCGGGACAGGGAATCCCTCTGGAGGGGGCTATGAGCAGTTCTTC	CSAGTGNPSGGGYEQFF
TRBV29-1	few	TRBD1	TRBJ1-1	TGCAGCGTACGGGGACAGGCGAACACTGAAGCTTTCTTT	CSVRGQANTEAFF
TRBV27	NA	TRBD2	TRBJ2-7	TGTGCCAGCAGAAAAGCCGGACTAGCGGCCTACGAGCAGTACTTC	CASRKAGLAAYEQYF
TRBV19	few	TRBD1	TRBJ2-6	TGTGCCAGTAGTCTGGACAGGGCTGGGGCCAACGTCCTGACTTTC	CASSLDRAGANVLTF
TRBV28	once	NA	TRBJ1-3	TGTGCCAGCAGTTTATCGGGTCTCGGAGAATATTTT	CASSLSGLGEYF
TRBV20-1	many	TRBD2	TRBJ2-7	TGCAGTGCTAGAGATCCAGCGGGAGGGCCCCTATACGAGCAGTACTTC	CSARDPAGGPLYEQYF
TRBV3-1	few	TRBD1	TRBJ1-4	TGTGCCAGCAGCCAACTGACAGGGACGGGGCCGCGTCCTAATGAAAAACTGTTTTTT	CASSQLTGTGPRPNEKLFF
TRBV6-1	few	NA	TRBJ1-6	TGTGCCAGCAGTCCTCGGCAGGCTTCACCCCTCCACTTT	CASSPRQASPLHF